This section outlines one T cell receptor (beta chain) sequence together with its context. CDR1 and CDR2 (germline): SGHTS, YDEGEE. This CDR3 is built from 12 residues. V was shortened by 6 bases and J by 6 bases, with 10 bases between the two germline ends. Some clones are missing from TCRdb's copy, which holds only in-frame ones; the method was immunoSEQ multiplex PCR. The table records about 80,000 clones, about 84% of them present only once. This sample is part of a study of radiotherapy plus CTLA-4 blockade in lung cancer. Study summary: Disease control reached more than 30%, with objective responses in 15% to 20%.

The rearrangement uses TRBV5-8 and TRBJ1-5; D gene uncertain. The TCR originated in a human donor with non-small cell lung cancer who had stable disease on radiotherapy plus ipilimumab. The sequences come from peripheral blood, collected from a patient treated with radiotherapy plus ipilimumab. CDR3 amino acids: CASNPKRQPQHF. CDR3 DNA sequence: TGTGCCAGCAACCCTAAACGTCAGCCCCAGCATTTT.